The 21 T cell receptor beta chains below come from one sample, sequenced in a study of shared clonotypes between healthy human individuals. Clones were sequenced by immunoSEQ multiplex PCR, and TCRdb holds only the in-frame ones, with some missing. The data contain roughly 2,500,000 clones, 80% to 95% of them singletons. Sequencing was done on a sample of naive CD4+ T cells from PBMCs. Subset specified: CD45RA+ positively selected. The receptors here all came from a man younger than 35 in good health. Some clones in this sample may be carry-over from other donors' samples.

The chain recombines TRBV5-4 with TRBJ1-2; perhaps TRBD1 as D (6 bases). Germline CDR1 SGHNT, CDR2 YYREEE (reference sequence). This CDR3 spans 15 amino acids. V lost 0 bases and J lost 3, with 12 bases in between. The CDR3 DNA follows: TGTGCCAGCAGCTTGGACGGGGGCGCATACTATGGCTACACCTTC. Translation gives CASSLDGGAYYGYTF.

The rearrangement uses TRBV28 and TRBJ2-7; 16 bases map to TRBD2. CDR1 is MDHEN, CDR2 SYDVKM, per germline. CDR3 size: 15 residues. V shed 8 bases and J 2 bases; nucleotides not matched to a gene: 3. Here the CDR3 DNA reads TGTGCCAGCGGGACTAGCGGGAGGGGGGCCTACGAGCAGTACTTC. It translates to CASGTSGRGAYEQYF.

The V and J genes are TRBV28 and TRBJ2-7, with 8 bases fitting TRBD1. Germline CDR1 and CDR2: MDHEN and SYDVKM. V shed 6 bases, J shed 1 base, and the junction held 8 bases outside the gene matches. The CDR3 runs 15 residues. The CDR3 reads CASRYGTGGSYEQYF. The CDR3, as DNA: TGTGCCAGCAGATACGGGACAGGAGGGTCCTACGAGCAGTACTTC.

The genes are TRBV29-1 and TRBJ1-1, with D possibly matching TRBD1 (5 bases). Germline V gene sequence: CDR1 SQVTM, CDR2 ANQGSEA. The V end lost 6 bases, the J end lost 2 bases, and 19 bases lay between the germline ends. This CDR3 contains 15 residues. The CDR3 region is CSVRRGQGVNTEAFF. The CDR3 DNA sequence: TGCAGCGTGCGAAGGGGCCAGGGCGTAAACACTGAAGCTTTCTTT. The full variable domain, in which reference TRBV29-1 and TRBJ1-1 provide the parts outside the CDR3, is SAVISQKPSRDICQRGTSLTIQCQVDSQVTMMFWYRQQPGQSLTLIATANQGSEATYESGFVIDKFPISRPNLTFSTLTVSNMSPEDSSIYLCSVRRGQGVNTEAFFGQGTRLTVV.

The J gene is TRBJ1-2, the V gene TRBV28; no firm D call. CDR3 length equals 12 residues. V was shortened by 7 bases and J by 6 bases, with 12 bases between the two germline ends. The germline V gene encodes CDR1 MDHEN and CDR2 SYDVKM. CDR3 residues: CASTSNKDGYTF. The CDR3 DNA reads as TGTGCCAGCACCTCTAACAAAGATGGCTACACCTTC.

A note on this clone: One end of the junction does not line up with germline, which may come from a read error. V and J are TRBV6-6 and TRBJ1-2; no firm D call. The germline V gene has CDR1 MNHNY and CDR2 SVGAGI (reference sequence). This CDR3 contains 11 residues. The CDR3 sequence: CASSQDKSPSF. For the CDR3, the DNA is TGTGCCAGCAGCCAAGACAAGTCCCCCTCCTTC.

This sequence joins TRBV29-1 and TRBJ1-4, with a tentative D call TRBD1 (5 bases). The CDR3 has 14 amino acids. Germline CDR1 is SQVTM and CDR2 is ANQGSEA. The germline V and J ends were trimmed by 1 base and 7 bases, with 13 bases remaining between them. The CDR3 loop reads CSVEVSRAGEKLFF. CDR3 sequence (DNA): TGCAGCGTTGAAGTTTCCAGGGCGGGTGAAAAACTGTTTTTT.

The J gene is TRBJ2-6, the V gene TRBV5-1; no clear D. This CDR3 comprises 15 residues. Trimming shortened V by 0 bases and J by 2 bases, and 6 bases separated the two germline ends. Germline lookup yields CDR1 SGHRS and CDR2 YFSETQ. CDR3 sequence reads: CASSLEEAGANVLTF. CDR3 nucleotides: TGCGCCAGCAGCTTGGAAGAGGCTGGGGCCAACGTCCTGACTTTC. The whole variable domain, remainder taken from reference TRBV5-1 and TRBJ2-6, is KAGVTQTPRYLIKTRGQQVTLSCSPISGHRSVSWYQQTPGQGLQFLFEYFSETQRNKGNFPGRFSGRQFSNSRSEMNVSTLELGDSALYLCASSLEEAGANVLTFGAGSRLTVL.

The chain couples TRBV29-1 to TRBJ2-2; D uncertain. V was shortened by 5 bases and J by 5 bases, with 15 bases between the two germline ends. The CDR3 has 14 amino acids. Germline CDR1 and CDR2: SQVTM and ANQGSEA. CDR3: CSVRLGLQTGELFF. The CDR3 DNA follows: TGCAGCGTTAGGCTGGGCCTGCAAACCGGGGAGCTGTTTTTT.

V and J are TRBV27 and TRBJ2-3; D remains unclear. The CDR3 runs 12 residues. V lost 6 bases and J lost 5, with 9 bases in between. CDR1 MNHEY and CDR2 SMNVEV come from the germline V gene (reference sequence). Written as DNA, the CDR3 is TGTGCCAGCAGCCGAATTAAAGATACGCAGTATTTT. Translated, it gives CASSRIKDTQYF.

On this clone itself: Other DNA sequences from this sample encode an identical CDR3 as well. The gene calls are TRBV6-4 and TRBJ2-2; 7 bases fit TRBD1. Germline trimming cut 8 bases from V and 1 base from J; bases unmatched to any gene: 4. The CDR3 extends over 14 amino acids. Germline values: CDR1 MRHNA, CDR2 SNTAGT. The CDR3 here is CASRRDRNTGELFF. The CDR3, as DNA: TGTGCCAGCCGACGGGACAGGAACACCGGGGAGCTGTTTTTT.

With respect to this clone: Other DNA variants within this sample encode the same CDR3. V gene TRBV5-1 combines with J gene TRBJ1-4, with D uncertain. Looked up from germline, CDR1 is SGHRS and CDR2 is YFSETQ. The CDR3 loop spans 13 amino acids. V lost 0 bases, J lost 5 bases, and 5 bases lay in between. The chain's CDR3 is CASSLGGNEKLFF. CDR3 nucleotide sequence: TGCGCCAGCAGCTTGGGAGGGAATGAAAAACTGTTTTTT.

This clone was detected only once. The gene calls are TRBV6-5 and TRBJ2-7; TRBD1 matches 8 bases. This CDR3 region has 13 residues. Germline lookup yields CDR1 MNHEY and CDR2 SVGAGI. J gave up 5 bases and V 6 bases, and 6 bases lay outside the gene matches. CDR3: CASRLDRVHEQYF. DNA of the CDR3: TGTGCCAGCAGACTGGACAGGGTCCACGAGCAGTACTTC.

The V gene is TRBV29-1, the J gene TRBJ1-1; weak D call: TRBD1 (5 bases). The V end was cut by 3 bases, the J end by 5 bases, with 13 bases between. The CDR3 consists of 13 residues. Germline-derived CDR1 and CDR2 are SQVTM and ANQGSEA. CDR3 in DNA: TGCAGCGTTGAGAGGGCAGGGAGGACTGAAGCTTTCTTT. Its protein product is CSVERAGRTEAFF.

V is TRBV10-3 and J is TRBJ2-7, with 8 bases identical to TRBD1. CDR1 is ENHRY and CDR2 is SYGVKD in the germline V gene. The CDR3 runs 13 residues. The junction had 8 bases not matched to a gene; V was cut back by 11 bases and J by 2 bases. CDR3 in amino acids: CAASDRAAYEQYF. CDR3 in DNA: TGTGCCGCGTCGGACAGGGCAGCCTACGAGCAGTACTTC.

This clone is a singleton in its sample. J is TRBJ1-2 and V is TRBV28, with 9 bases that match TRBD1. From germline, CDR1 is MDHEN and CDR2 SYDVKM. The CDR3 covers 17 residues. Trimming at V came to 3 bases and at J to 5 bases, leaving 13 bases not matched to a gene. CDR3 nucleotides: TGTGCCAGCAGTTTCCTTTTCCCAAGCGACAGGGGGTATGGCTACACCTTC. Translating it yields CASSFLFPSDRGYGYTF.

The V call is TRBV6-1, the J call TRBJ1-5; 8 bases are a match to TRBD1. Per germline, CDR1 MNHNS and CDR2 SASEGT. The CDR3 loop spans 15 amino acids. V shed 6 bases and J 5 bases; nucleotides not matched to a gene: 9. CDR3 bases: TGTGCCAGCAGGACGAAGACAGGGGCTGATCAGCCCCAGCATTTT. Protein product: CASRTKTGADQPQHF.

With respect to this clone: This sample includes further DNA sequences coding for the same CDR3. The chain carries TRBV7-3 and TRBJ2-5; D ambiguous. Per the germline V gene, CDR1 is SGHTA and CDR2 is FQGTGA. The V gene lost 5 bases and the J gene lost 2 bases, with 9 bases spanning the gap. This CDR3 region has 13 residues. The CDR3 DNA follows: TGTGCCAGCAGCCGTCGGGCGCAAGAGACCCAGTACTTC. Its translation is CASSRRAQETQYF.

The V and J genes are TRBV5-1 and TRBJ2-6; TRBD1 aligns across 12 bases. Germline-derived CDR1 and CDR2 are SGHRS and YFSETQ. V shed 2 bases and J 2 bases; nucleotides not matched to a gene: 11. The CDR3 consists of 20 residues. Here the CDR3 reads CASSLKATGTGGAGANVLTF. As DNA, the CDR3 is TGCGCCAGCAGCTTAAAAGCCACCGGGACAGGGGGCGCTGGGGCCAACGTCCTGACTTTC.

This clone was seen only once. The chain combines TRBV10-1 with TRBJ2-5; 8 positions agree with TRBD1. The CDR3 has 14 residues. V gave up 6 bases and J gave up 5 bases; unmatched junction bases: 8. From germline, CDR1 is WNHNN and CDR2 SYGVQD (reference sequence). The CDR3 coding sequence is TGCGCCAGCAGCCTCGGACAGGGCGGGGAGACCCAGTACTTC. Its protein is CASSLGQGGETQYF.

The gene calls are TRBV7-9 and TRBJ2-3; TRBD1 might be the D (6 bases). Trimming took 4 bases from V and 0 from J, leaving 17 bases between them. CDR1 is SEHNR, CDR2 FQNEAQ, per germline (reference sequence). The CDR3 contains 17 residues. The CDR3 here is CASSSLGAGWSTDTQYF. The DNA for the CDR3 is TGTGCCAGCAGCTCCTTGGGGGCAGGGTGGAGCACAGATACGCAGTATTTT.